This record concerns one T cell receptor beta chain sequence. The antigen remains undetermined. The data derive from a study of T cells expressing NK-cell markers. Study-level findings and limits: Evidence did not settle whether expanded NKG2C+ T cell clones targeted HCMV.

Reanalyzing the 5' RACE reads, TCRdb keeps one entry per CDR3 protein, without DNA. This sample's table reports 550,000 to 600,000 distinct CDR3 sequences. Sequencing was carried out using blood T cells: a sorted CD56 or NKG2C T cell subset, CD4+ or CD8+ T cells, or bulk PBMC T cells (not recorded which). This clonotype was sampled from a man aged 18 to 29 in good health.

The CDR3 reads CASSKGGGETQYF. The J gene is TRBJ2-5, the V gene TRBV9; lacking DNA, the TRBD1 call made by TCRdb goes unchecked. Germline V gene data show CDR1 as SGDLS and CDR2 as YYNGEE. The CDR3 is 13 residues long.